The sequence of this T cell receptor (beta chain) was determined in a study of tumor-infiltrating lymphocytes in primary liver carcinoma. Study-wide context: Cases comprised patients with primary liver carcinoma who received surgical resection. Patients, male and female, were 30 to 69 years old.

Germline DNA was also extracted, and blood RNA was taken from unsorted whole blood. Donors were untreated and chronically infected with HBV. This clonotype turned up a few times. Its target is not known. One base away lies a much larger clone, so this may be a sequencing read error. A constant-region primer served to make TCR beta cDNA from approximately 490 ng total RNA. Construction of TCR beta libraries relied on three successive nested multiplex PCR rounds employing slightly modified ARM-PCR. The study ran its first two PCR rounds for 9 to 10 cycles each, using TRBV1-TRBV30 forward primers and a C-beta reverse primer. TCRdb processed the multiplex PCR reads anew with MiXCR; each CDR3 protein has one entry. The sample shows approximately 210,000 distinct CDR3 sequences, about 65% of them seen only once. Overall study findings and caveats: Lower overlap was observed for tumor-adjacent and tumor-blood pairs relative to tumor region pairs.

The CDR3 sequence is 15 residues long. This TCR came from a woman aged 55-70 years with primary liver carcinoma and hepatitis B virus infection. This chain connects TRBV12-3 or TRBV12-4 to TRBJ2-3, with 12 nucleotides matching TRBD2. The specimen sequenced was peripheral blood. In DNA, the CDR3 is TGTGCCATCAGTTTTCGGCTAGCGGGAGGGGATACGCAGTATTTT. This codes for CAISFRLAGGDTQYF.